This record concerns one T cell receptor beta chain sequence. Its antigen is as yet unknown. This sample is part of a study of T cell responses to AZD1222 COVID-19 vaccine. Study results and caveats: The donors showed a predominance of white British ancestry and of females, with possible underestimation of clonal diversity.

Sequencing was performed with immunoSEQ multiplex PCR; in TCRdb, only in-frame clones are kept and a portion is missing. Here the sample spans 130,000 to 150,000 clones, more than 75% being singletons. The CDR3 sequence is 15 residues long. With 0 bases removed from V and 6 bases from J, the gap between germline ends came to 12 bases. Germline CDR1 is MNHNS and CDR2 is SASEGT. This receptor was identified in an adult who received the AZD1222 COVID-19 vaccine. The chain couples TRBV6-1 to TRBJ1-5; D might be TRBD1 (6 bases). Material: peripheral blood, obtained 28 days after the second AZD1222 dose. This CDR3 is CASSEAAPGAQPQHF. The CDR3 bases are TGTGCCAGCAGTGAAGCGGCCCCAGGGGCTCAGCCCCAGCATTTT.